This T cell receptor (beta chain) stems from a study of blood T cell repertoires in COVID-19. Study as a whole: Sources were T cells, B-cell-depleted T cells, or PBMCs; the material itself was cDNA or gDNA.

The V segment lost 7 bases and the J segment 2 bases; nucleotides outside the gene matches: 12. Germline CDR1 LNHDA, CDR2 SQIVND (reference sequence). The CDR3 is 16 amino acids. As originally analysed: Quantification of nucleated cells was approximated via reference gene primer amplification. Clones were sequenced by immunoSEQ multiplex PCR, and TCRdb holds only the in-frame ones, with some missing. Clonal size and the V and J genes are those of that table, whereas D and trimming came from the DNA. The table has around 96,000 clones, roughly 96% seen once; the top ten hold around 4.7%. This chain uses TRBV19 with TRBJ2-3, with 7 nucleotides matching TRBD2. The receptor's source is a human donor with active COVID-19. The donor label of this sample is uncertain. The source material was peripheral blood. CDR3 DNA: TGTGCCAGTACCGCGCGTGCTAGCGGTCACACAGATACGCAGTATTTT. Translating gives CASTARASGHTDTQYF.